The next 11 T cell receptor beta chains were all read from a single sample in a study of shared clonotypes between healthy human individuals. Here immunoSEQ multiplex PCR was the method, and the copy in TCRdb shows in-frame clones only, minus some. The sample yields roughly 650,000 clones, roughly 97% seen once. The sample comprised naive CD4+ T cells sorted from blood. Noted subset: CD45RA+ positively selected. These receptors all come from a woman in her twenties or thirties in good health.

This clone was detected only a few times. The chain links TRBV29-1 to TRBJ2-5; 7 bases are shared with TRBD2. Trimming cost V 4 bases and J 5 bases; bases outside gene matches: 10. Germline CDR1 reads SQVTM; CDR2 reads ANQGSEA. This CDR3 comprises 14 residues. The CDR3 nucleotides read TGCAGCGTTGGCTTTGCGGGAGTGGGTGAGACCCAGTACTTC. Its translation: CSVGFAGVGETQYF.

The chain recombines TRBV4-1 with TRBJ2-2; 7 nucleotides line up with TRBD1. The junction had 8 bases not matched to a gene; V was cut back by 1 base and J by 6 bases. The CDR3 spans 16 residues. CDR1 and CDR2 from the germline V gene are MGHRA and YSYEKL. The CDR3 DNA is TGCGCCAGCAGCCAAGGCACTAGGGGGCGCGCCGGGGAGCTGTTTTTT. Protein sequence: CASSQGTRGRAGELFF.

The chain couples TRBV28 to TRBJ1-2; D is uncertain. Per germline, CDR1 MDHEN and CDR2 SYDVKM. The ends were cut back, 3 bases at V and 0 bases at J, with 11 bases in the middle. The CDR3 loop spans 15 amino acids. The CDR3 DNA reads as TGTGCCAGCAGTTTGGCAGGCGCCACTAACTATGGCTACACCTTC. Translated, it gives CASSLAGATNYGYTF.

The chain combines TRBV7-8 with TRBJ1-2, with 7 positions matching TRBD1. The V gene's germline CDR1 is SGHVS and CDR2 FQNEAQ. V gave up 0 bases and J gave up 2 bases; unmatched junction bases: 15. This CDR3 is 19 amino acids long. The chain's CDR3 is CASSLALRVVGQRNYGYTF. The CDR3 DNA is TGTGCCAGCAGCTTAGCGCTAAGGGTCGTGGGACAGAGGAACTATGGCTACACCTTC.

This chain connects TRBV28 to TRBJ1-3; D gene unclear. The CDR3 consists of 16 residues. The V end was cut by 2 bases, the J end by 0 bases, with 11 bases between. The germline V gene encodes CDR1 MDHEN and CDR2 SYDVKM. The CDR3 reads CASSLAVPNSGNTIYF. The CDR3 coding sequence is TGTGCCAGCAGTTTAGCAGTACCAAACTCTGGAAACACCATATATTTT. Full variable domain (rest looked up from reference TRBV28 and TRBJ1-3): DVKVTQSSRYLVKRTGEKVFLECVQDMDHENMFWYRQDPGLGLRLIYFSYDVKMKEKGDIPEGYSVSREKKERFSLILESASTNQTSMYLCASSLAVPNSGNTIYFGEGSWLTVV.

The rearrangement uses TRBV14 and TRBJ2-6, with TRBD1 matching over 10 bases. Trimming cost V 4 bases and J 0 bases; bases outside gene matches: 6. The CDR3 covers 18 residues. Per the germline V gene, CDR1 is SGHDN and CDR2 is FVKESK. The CDR3 here is CASSRRDRGSSGANVLTF. The CDR3 nucleotides are TGTGCCAGCAGCCGCCGGGACAGGGGAAGCTCTGGGGCCAACGTCCTGACTTTC.

This chain uses TRBV7-2 with TRBJ2-4; 9 bases agree with TRBD2. Germline CDR1 reads SGHTA; CDR2 reads FQGNSA. The ends lost 5 bases at V and 6 bases at J; junction bases unmatched: 8. This CDR3 contains 15 residues. The CDR3 DNA reads as TGTGCCAGCAGCCACGGGCCTAGCGGGACAAACATTCAGTACTTC. The encoded protein is CASSHGPSGTNIQYF. The variable domain in full, completed from reference TRBV7-2 and TRBJ2-4, reads GAGVSQSPSNKVTEKGKDVELRCDPISGHTALYWYRQSLGQGLEFLIYFQGNSAPDKSGLPSDRFSAERTGGSVSTLTIQRTQQEDSAVYLCASSHGPSGTNIQYFGAGTRLSVL.

This chain uses TRBV5-1 with TRBJ2-7; unclear D gene. Germline loops: CDR1 SGHRS, CDR2 YFSETQ. The CDR3 runs 15 residues. Trimming cost V 5 bases and J 0 bases, with 15 bases left between them. CDR3 nucleotides: TGCGCCAGCAGGCAAAGCTCAGGATCCTCCTACGAGCAGTACTTC. Amino acid sequence: CASRQSSGSSYEQYF.

This chain joins TRBV7-6 and TRBJ2-2; a possible D gene is TRBD2 (5 bases). The CDR3 loop spans 16 amino acids. Germline V lookup: CDR1 SGHVS, CDR2 FNYEAQ. Deletions cut 5 bases from V and 0 bases from J, with 13 bases between. As DNA, the CDR3 is TGTGCCAGCAGCGGACCTAGCACCCCGAACACCGGGGAGCTGTTTTTT. Residues: CASSGPSTPNTGELFF.

The CDR3 sequence is CASSYGGGRDEQYF. CDR3 DNA sequence: TGTGCCAGCAGTTACGGTGGGGGGCGCGACGAGCAGTACTTC. The chain recombines TRBV6-6 with TRBJ2-7, with D perhaps TRBD1 or TRBD2 (6 bases each). The CDR3 consists of 14 residues. The V end lost 2 bases, the J end lost 5 bases, and 13 bases lay between the germline ends. Germline assignment: CDR1 MNHNY and CDR2 SVGAGI (reference sequence).

This chain connects TRBV6-6 to TRBJ2-1; TRBD2 agrees at 9 bases. The CDR3 sequence is 16 residues long. The germline gives CDR1 MNHNY, CDR2 SVGAGI (reference sequence). The trim removed 6 bases at V and 0 bases at J, leaving 6 bases unmatched. The CDR3 DNA is TGTGCCAGCAGCCCCAGCGGGAGGAGCTCCTACAATGAGCAGTTCTTC. This codes for CASSPSGRSSYNEQFF.